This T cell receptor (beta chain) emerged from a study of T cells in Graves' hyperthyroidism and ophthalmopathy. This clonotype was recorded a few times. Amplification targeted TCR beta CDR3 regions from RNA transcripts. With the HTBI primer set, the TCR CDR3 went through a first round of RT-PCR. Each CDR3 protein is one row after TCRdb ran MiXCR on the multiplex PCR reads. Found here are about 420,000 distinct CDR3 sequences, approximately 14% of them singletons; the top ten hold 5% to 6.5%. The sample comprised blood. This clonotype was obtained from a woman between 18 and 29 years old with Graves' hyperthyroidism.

CDR3 bases: TGCGCCAGCAGTGAGAGGGCCCGCAGCACAGATACGCAGTATTTT. Residues: CASSERARSTDTQYF. The chain uses TRBV10-1 and TRBJ2-3; D remains unclear. The ends were cut back, 2 bases at V and 0 bases at J, with 9 bases in the middle. The germline V gene has CDR1 WNHNN and CDR2 SYGVQD (reference sequence). The CDR3 totals 15 residues.